A selection of T cell receptor beta chains follows, all from one sample in a study of regulatory T cells in long-lasting Graves disease. TCRdb processed the multiplex PCR reads anew with MiXCR; each CDR3 protein has one entry. This sample has hundreds of thousands of distinct CDR3 sequences, with more than 15% found just once. The data also belong to a second study, concerning T cells in Graves' hyperthyroidism and ophthalmopathy.

This specimen was peripheral blood mononuclear cells (PBMCs), taken at new diagnosis, from a patient treated with antithyroid drugs. The receptors shown here come from a woman aged 35-65 years with Graves disease. Each CDR3 is given with its conserved first and last residue. A D gene is named only where the DNA matches it firmly. Expanded clones get a size class; other rows say once, few or many, or leave the size out.

abundance: NA
v_gene: TRBV29-1
d_gene: TRBD1
j_gene: TRBJ2-7
CDR3aa: CSVGDSGFSYEQYF
CDR3nt: TGCAGCGTCGGGGACAGCGGCTTTTCCTACGAGCAGTACTTC

abundance: many
v_gene: TRBV4-1
d_gene: TRBD2
j_gene: TRBJ2-3
CDR3aa: CASSPLAGNTDTQYF
CDR3nt: TGTGCCAGCAGCCCTTTAGCGGGGAACACAGATACGCAGTATTTT

abundance: many
v_gene: TRBV12-3/TRBV12-4
d_gene: NA
j_gene: TRBJ1-2
CDR3aa: CASSSIRYGYTF
CDR3nt: TGTGCCAGCAGCTCGATACGCTATGGCTACACCTTC

abundance: many
v_gene: TRBV7-2
d_gene: TRBD2
j_gene: TRBJ2-3
CDR3aa: CASSRGLAPDTQYF
CDR3nt: TGTGCCAGCAGCAGAGGACTAGCTCCAGATACGCAGTATTTT

abundance: NA
v_gene: TRBV4-1
d_gene: NA
j_gene: TRBJ1-1
CDR3aa: CASMRDLNTEAFF
CDR3nt: TGCGCCAGCATGCGGGATCTGAACACTGAAGCTTTCTTT

abundance: NA
v_gene: TRBV5-1
d_gene: NA
j_gene: TRBJ1-4
CDR3aa: CASSIQGNEKLFF
CDR3nt: TGCGCCAGCAGCATCCAGGGGAATGAAAAACTGTTTTTT

abundance: many
v_gene: TRBV6-6
d_gene: TRBD2
j_gene: TRBJ2-3
CDR3aa: CASSYSLERGGPDTQYF
CDR3nt: TGTGCCAGCAGTTACTCGTTGGAGCGGGGGGGCCCAGATACGCAGTATTTT

abundance: NA
v_gene: TRBV19
d_gene: NA
j_gene: TRBJ1-1
CDR3aa: CASSTRAGLEEAFF
CDR3nt: TGTGCCAGTAGCACGAGGGCGGGGTTGGAGGAAGCTTTCTTT

abundance: many
v_gene: TRBV2
d_gene: TRBD2
j_gene: TRBJ2-3
CDR3aa: CASPRGGVTDTQYF
CDR3nt: TGTGCCAGCCCCCGCGGGGGGGTCACAGATACGCAGTATTTT

abundance: NA
v_gene: TRBV7-3
d_gene: TRBD2
j_gene: TRBJ2-1
CDR3aa: CASSRTGGSQFF
CDR3nt: TGTGCCAGCAGCCGTACCGGGGGGTCACAGTTCTTC

abundance: many
v_gene: TRBV20-1
d_gene: TRBD1
j_gene: TRBJ1-6
CDR3aa: CSARAGTASKPLHF
CDR3nt: TGCAGTGCTAGGGCCGGGACAGCCTCCAAGCCCCTCCACTTT

abundance: NA
v_gene: TRBV12-3/TRBV12-4
d_gene: NA
j_gene: TRBJ2-6
CDR3aa: CASRRSGANVLTF
CDR3nt: TGTGCCAGTCGAAGATCTGGGGCCAACGTCCTGACTTTC

abundance: many
v_gene: TRBV19
d_gene: NA
j_gene: TRBJ1-1
CDR3aa: CASSSRGVGTEAFF
CDR3nt: TGTGCCAGTAGTTCCCGAGGAGTCGGCACTGAAGCTTTCTTT

abundance: few
v_gene: TRBV6-2/TRBV6-3
d_gene: NA
j_gene: TRBJ1-3
CDR3aa: CASSYSVFNTGNTIYF
CDR3nt: TGTGCCAGCAGTTACTCGGTATTTAATACAGGAAACACCATATATTTT

abundance: many
v_gene: TRBV5-1
d_gene: NA
j_gene: TRBJ2-5
CDR3aa: CASSLVSLDETQYF
CDR3nt: TGCGCCAGCAGCTTGGTATCCTTGGACGAGACCCAGTACTTC

abundance: many
v_gene: TRBV10-3
d_gene: NA
j_gene: TRBJ2-3
CDR3aa: CAISEVAAITDTQYF
CDR3nt: TGTGCCATCAGTGAAGTAGCGGCCATTACAGATACGCAGTATTTT

abundance: NA
v_gene: TRBV12-3/TRBV12-4
d_gene: NA
j_gene: TRBJ1-5
CDR3aa: CASSLRAPDQPQHF
CDR3nt: TGTGCCAGCAGTCTCCGGGCGCCGGATCAGCCCCAGCATTTT

abundance: NA
v_gene: TRBV7-8
d_gene: TRBD1
j_gene: TRBJ1-1
CDR3aa: CASSLGRGQGANTEAFF
CDR3nt: TGTGCCAGCAGCTTAGGGCGGGGACAGGGGGCGAACACTGAAGCTTTCTTT

abundance: NA
v_gene: TRBV12-3/TRBV12-4
d_gene: TRBD1
j_gene: TRBJ1-6
CDR3aa: CASSYRGDSPLHF
CDR3nt: TGTGCCAGCAGCTACAGGGGGGATTCACCCCTCCACTTT

abundance: few
v_gene: TRBV3-1
d_gene: TRBD2
j_gene: TRBJ2-7
CDR3aa: CASSQGAGGPYEQYF
CDR3nt: TGTGCCAGCAGCCAAGGAGCGGGGGGCCCCTACGAGCAGTACTTC

abundance: NA
v_gene: TRBV5-1
d_gene: NA
j_gene: TRBJ1-5
CDR3aa: CASSSGGPKSPQHF
CDR3nt: TGCGCCAGCAGCTCGGGGGGCCCAAAAAGTCCCCAGCATTTT

abundance: many
v_gene: TRBV20-1
d_gene: NA
j_gene: TRBJ2-4
CDR3aa: CSASVPQGLDIQYF
CDR3nt: TGCAGTGCTAGTGTTCCTCAGGGGTTAGACATTCAGTACTTC

abundance: many
v_gene: TRBV3-1
d_gene: NA
j_gene: TRBJ2-1
CDR3aa: CASSQVEYDEQFF
CDR3nt: TGTGCCAGCAGCCAAGTAGAGTATGATGAGCAGTTCTTC

abundance: few
v_gene: TRBV7-9
d_gene: TRBD1
j_gene: TRBJ2-2
CDR3aa: CASSTGETGELFF
CDR3nt: TGTGCCAGCAGCACAGGGGAAACCGGGGAGCTGTTTTTT

abundance: few
v_gene: TRBV11-2
d_gene: NA
j_gene: TRBJ2-3
CDR3aa: CASSPGTGGRADTQYF
CDR3nt: TGTGCCAGCAGCCCCGGGACGGGGGGCCGGGCAGATACGCAGTATTTT

abundance: many
v_gene: TRBV7-9
d_gene: TRBD1
j_gene: TRBJ2-7
CDR3aa: CASSLDRGPTYEQYF
CDR3nt: TGTGCCAGCAGCTTAGACAGGGGGCCCACCTACGAGCAGTACTTC

abundance: NA
v_gene: TRBV7-2
d_gene: NA
j_gene: TRBJ2-5
CDR3aa: CASSSSRVQETQYF
CDR3nt: TGTGCCAGCAGCTCCAGCAGGGTACAAGAGACCCAGTACTTC